This T cell receptor beta chain is drawn from a study of CD8+CD57+ T cells in acquired aplastic anemia. Whoever was chosen for sequencing had shown CD8+CD57+ cell expansion by flow cytometry. The study profiled TCR beta VDJ and CDR3 using genomic DNA as template. TCRdb ran MiXCR on the reads and lists one entry per CDR3 protein. Among approximately 59,000 distinct CDR3 sequences listed, about 56% were seen once. This CDR3 has 12 residues. Trimming took 4 bases from V and 3 from J; bases not matched to a gene: 2. Germline CDR1 reads SQVTM; CDR2 reads ANQGSEA. The sample comprised sorted CD4+, CD8+, or CD8+CD57+ T cells (not recorded which) from PBMCs. V and J are TRBV29-1 and TRBJ2-5, with 7 bases lining up with TRBD1. This clonotype originated in a human donor with aplastic anemia. As DNA, the CDR3 is TGCAGCGTTGGACAGGGTGAAGAGACCCAGTACTTC. Translation gives CSVGQGEETQYF.